The clone carrying this T cell receptor beta chain was recorded only once. The data stem from a study of T cell responses to AZD1222 COVID-19 vaccine. The table came from immunoSEQ multiplex PCR; TCRdb's copy has only in-frame clones and leaves some out. The table has 99,000 or so clones, 70% to 90% seen once. Germline V CDR1 and CDR2: SGHNT, YYREEE (reference sequence). Trimming stripped 1 base from V and 2 bases from J, with 9 bases between. The CDR3 has 14 amino acids. The sequence derives from an adult in good health. This specimen was peripheral blood, taken on day 0 of AZD1222 vaccination. The rearrangement joins TRBV5-4 to TRBJ2-5; weak D call: TRBD1 (5 bases). The CDR3, as DNA: TGTGCCAGCAGCTTGAGACAGTTTCAAGAGACCCAGTACTTC. It codes for CASSLRQFQETQYF.